This T cell receptor (beta chain) originates from a study of blood T cell repertoires in COVID-19. Study-wide background: Both acute and convalescent COVID-19 samples were obtained from the United States, Italy and Spain. T cells, B-cell-depleted T cells, or PBMCs provided the cDNA or gDNA that served as material.

The V end was cut by 4 bases, the J end by 2 bases, with 13 bases between. The CDR3 covers 15 residues. Looked up from germline, CDR1 is KGHSH and CDR2 is LQKENI. The method was immunoSEQ multiplex PCR; TCRdb's version includes in-frame clones alone and lacks a portion of them. The sample shows approximately 160,000 clones, approximately 79% of them seen only once. J is TRBJ2-3 and V is TRBV18; D might be TRBD1 (5 bases). The sample taken for sequencing was peripheral blood. This receptor was obtained from a woman of 80 years or more with acute or convalescent COVID-19. Here the CDR3 reads CASSQQGPTTDTQYF. DNA of the CDR3: TGTGCCAGCTCACAGCAGGGCCCGACCACAGATACGCAGTATTTT.